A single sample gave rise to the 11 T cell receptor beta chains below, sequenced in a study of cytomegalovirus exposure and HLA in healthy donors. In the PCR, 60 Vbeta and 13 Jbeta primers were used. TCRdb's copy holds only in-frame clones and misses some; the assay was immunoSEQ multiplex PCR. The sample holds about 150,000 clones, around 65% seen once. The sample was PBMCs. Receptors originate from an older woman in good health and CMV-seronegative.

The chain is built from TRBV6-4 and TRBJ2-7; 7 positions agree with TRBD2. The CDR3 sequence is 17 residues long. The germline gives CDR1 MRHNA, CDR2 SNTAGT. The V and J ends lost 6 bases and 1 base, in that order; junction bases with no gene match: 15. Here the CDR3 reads CASRPLGVRERSYEQYF. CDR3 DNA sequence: TGTGCCAGCAGACCCCTTGGTGTGCGGGAGAGGTCCTACGAGCAGTACTTC.

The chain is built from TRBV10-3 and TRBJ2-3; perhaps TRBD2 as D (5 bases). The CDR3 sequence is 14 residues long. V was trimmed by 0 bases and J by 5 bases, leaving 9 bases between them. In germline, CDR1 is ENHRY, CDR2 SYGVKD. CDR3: CAISESLAEDTQYF. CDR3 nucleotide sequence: TGTGCCATCAGTGAGTCCCTAGCTGAAGATACGCAGTATTTT.

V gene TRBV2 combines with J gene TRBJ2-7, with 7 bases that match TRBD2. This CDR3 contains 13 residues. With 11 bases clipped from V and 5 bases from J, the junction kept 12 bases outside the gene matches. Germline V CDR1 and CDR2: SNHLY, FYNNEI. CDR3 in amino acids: CACESGVVDEQYF. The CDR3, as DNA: TGTGCCTGCGAGAGCGGGGTTGTCGACGAGCAGTACTTC. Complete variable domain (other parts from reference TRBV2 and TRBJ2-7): EPEVTQTPSHQVTQMGQEVILRCVPISNHLYFYWYRQILGQKVEFLVSFYNNEISEKSEIFDDQFSVERPDGSNFTLKIRSTKLEDSAMYFCACESGVVDEQYFGPGTRLTVT.

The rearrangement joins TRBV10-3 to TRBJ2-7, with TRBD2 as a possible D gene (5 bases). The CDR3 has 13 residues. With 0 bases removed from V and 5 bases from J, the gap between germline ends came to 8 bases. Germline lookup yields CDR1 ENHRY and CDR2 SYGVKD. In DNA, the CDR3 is TGTGCCATCAGTGAGTCAGGAGCGGACGAGCAGTACTTC. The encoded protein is CAISESGADEQYF.

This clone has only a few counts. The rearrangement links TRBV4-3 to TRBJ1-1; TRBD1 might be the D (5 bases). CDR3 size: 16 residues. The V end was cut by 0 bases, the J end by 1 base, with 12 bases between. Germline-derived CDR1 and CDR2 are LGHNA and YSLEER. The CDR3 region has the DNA TGCGCCAGCAGCCAAGAGCCAGGAAGGGGGAACACTGAAGCTTTCTTT. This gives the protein CASSQEPGRGNTEAFF.

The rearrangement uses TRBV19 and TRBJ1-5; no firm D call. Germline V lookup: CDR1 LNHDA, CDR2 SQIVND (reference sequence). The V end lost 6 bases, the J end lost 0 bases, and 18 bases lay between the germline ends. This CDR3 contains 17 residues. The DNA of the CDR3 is TGTGCCAGTAGAGCCCCGCCGACACCTAATAGCAATCAGCCCCAGCATTTT. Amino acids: CASRAPPTPNSNQPQHF.

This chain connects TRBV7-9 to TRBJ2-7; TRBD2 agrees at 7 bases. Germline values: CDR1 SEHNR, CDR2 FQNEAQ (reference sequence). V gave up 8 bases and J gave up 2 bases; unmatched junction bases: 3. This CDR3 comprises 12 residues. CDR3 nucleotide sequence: TGTGCCAGCGGACTAGGGCCCTACGAGCAGTACTTC. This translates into CASGLGPYEQYF.

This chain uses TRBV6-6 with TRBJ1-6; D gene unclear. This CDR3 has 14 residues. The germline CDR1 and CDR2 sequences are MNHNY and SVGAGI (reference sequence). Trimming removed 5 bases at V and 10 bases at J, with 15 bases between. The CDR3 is CASSDPAEGSPLHF. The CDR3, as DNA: TGTGCCAGCAGTGACCCGGCCGAGGGATCACCCCTCCACTTT.

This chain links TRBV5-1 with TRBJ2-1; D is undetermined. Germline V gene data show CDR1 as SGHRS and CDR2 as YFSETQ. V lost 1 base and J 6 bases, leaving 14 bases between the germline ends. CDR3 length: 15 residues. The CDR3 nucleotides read TGCGCCAGCAGCTTGATAGAGTTGAACGGCAATGAGCAGTTCTTC. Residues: CASSLIELNGNEQFF. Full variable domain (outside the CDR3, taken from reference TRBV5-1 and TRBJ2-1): KAGVTQTPRYLIKTRGQQVTLSCSPISGHRSVSWYQQTPGQGLQFLFEYFSETQRNKGNFPGRFSGRQFSNSRSEMNVSTLELGDSALYLCASSLIELNGNEQFFGPGTRLTVL.

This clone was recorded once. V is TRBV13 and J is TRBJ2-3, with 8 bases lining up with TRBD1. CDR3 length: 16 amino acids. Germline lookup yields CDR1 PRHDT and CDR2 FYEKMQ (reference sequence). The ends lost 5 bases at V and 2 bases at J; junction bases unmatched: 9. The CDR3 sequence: CASSKNRGTFTDTQYF. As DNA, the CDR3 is TGTGCCAGCAGCAAAAACAGGGGGACCTTCACAGATACGCAGTATTTT.

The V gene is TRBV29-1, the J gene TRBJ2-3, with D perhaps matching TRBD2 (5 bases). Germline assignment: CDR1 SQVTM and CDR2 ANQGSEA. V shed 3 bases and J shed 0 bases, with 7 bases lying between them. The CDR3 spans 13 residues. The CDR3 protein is CSVDEGSTDTQYF. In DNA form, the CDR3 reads TGCAGCGTTGACGAGGGAAGCACAGATACGCAGTATTTT.